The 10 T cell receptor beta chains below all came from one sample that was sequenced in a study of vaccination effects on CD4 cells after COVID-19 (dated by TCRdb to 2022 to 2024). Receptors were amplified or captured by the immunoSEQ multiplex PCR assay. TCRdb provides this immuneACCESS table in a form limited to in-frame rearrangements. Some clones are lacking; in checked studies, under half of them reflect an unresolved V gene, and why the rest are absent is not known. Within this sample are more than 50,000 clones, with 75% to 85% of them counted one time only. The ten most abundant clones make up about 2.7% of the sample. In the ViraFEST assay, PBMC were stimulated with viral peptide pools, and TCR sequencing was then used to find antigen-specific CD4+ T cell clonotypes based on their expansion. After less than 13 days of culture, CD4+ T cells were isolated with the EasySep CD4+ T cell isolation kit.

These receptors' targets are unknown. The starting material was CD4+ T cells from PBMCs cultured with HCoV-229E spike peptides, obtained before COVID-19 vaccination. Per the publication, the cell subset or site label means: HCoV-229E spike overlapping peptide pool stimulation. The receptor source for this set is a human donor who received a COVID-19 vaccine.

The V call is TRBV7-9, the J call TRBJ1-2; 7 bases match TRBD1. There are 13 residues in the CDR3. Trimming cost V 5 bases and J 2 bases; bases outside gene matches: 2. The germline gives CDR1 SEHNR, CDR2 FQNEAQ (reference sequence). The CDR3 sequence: CASSLQGNYGYTF. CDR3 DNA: TGTGCCAGCAGCCTACAGGGGAACTATGGCTACACCTTC.

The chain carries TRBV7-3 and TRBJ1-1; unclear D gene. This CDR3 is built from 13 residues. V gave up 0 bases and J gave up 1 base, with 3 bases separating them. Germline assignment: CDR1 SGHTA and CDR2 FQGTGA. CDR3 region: CASSLTGNTEAFF. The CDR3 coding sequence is TGTGCCAGCAGCTTAACGGGGAACACTGAAGCTTTCTTT.

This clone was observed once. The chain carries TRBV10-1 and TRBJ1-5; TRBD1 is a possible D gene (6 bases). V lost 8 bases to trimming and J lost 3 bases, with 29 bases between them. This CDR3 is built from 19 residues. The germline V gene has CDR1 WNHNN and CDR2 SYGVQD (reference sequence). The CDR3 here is CASVQYRGSGYDSNQPQHF. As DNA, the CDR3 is TGCGCCAGCGTGCAGTATAGGGGGTCAGGGTACGACTCCAATCAGCCCCAGCATTTT.

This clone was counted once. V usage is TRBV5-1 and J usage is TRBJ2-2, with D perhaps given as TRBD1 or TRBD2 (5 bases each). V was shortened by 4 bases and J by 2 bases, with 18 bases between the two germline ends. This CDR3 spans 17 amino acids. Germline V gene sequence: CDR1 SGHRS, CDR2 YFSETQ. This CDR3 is CASSPPRAGPNTGELFF. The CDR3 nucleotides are TGCGCCAGCAGCCCACCGCGGGCAGGGCCAAACACCGGGGAGCTGTTTTTT. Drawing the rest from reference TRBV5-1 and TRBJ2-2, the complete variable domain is KAGVTQTPRYLIKTRGQQVTLSCSPISGHRSVSWYQQTPGQGLQFLFEYFSETQRNKGNFPGRFSGRQFSNSRSEMNVSTLELGDSALYLCASSPPRAGPNTGELFFGEGSRLTVL.

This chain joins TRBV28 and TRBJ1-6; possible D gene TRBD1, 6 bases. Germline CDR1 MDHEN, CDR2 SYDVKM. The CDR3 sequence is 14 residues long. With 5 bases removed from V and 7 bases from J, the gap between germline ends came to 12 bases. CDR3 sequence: CASSRQARNSPLHF. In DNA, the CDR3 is TGTGCCAGCAGTCGACAGGCGAGGAATTCACCCCTCCACTTT. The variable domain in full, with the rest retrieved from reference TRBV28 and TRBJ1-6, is DVKVTQSSRYLVKRTGEKVFLECVQDMDHENMFWYRQDPGLGLRLIYFSYDVKMKEKGDIPEGYSVSREKKERFSLILESASTNQTSMYLCASSRQARNSPLHFGNGTRLTVT.

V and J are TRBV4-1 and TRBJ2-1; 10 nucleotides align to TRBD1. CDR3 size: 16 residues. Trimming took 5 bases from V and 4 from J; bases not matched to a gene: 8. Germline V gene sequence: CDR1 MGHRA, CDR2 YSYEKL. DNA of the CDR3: TGCGCCAGCAGCAAACAAAGGACAGGGGGGTACAATGAGCAGTTCTTC. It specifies CASSKQRTGGYNEQFF.

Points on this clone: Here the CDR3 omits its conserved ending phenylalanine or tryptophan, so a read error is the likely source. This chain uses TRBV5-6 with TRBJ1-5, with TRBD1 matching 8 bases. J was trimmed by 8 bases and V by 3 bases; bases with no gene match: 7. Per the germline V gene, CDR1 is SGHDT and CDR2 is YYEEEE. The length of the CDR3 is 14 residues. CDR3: CASSSGQGTKPQHL. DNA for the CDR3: TGTGCCAGCAGCTCCGGACAGGGCACTAAGCCCCAGCATCTT.

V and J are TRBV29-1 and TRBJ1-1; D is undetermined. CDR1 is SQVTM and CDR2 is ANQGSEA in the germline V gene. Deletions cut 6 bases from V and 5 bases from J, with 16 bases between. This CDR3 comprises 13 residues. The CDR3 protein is CSVPWEGRTEAFF. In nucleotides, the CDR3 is TGCAGCGTCCCTTGGGAGGGTCGGACTGAAGCTTTCTTT.

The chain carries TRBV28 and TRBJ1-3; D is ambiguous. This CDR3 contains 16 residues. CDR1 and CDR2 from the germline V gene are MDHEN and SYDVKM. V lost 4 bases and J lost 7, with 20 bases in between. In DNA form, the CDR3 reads TGTGCCAGCAGTTCCCAGACTGGCACCTCTTGGAACACCATATATTTT. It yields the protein CASSSQTGTSWNTIYF.

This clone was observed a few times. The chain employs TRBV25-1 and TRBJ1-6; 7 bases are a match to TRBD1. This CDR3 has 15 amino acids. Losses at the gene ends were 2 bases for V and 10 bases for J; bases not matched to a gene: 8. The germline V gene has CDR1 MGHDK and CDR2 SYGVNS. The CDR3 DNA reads TGTGCCAGCAGTGAAAACAGGGGCAGATACTCACCCCTCCACTTT. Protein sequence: CASSENRGRYSPLHF.